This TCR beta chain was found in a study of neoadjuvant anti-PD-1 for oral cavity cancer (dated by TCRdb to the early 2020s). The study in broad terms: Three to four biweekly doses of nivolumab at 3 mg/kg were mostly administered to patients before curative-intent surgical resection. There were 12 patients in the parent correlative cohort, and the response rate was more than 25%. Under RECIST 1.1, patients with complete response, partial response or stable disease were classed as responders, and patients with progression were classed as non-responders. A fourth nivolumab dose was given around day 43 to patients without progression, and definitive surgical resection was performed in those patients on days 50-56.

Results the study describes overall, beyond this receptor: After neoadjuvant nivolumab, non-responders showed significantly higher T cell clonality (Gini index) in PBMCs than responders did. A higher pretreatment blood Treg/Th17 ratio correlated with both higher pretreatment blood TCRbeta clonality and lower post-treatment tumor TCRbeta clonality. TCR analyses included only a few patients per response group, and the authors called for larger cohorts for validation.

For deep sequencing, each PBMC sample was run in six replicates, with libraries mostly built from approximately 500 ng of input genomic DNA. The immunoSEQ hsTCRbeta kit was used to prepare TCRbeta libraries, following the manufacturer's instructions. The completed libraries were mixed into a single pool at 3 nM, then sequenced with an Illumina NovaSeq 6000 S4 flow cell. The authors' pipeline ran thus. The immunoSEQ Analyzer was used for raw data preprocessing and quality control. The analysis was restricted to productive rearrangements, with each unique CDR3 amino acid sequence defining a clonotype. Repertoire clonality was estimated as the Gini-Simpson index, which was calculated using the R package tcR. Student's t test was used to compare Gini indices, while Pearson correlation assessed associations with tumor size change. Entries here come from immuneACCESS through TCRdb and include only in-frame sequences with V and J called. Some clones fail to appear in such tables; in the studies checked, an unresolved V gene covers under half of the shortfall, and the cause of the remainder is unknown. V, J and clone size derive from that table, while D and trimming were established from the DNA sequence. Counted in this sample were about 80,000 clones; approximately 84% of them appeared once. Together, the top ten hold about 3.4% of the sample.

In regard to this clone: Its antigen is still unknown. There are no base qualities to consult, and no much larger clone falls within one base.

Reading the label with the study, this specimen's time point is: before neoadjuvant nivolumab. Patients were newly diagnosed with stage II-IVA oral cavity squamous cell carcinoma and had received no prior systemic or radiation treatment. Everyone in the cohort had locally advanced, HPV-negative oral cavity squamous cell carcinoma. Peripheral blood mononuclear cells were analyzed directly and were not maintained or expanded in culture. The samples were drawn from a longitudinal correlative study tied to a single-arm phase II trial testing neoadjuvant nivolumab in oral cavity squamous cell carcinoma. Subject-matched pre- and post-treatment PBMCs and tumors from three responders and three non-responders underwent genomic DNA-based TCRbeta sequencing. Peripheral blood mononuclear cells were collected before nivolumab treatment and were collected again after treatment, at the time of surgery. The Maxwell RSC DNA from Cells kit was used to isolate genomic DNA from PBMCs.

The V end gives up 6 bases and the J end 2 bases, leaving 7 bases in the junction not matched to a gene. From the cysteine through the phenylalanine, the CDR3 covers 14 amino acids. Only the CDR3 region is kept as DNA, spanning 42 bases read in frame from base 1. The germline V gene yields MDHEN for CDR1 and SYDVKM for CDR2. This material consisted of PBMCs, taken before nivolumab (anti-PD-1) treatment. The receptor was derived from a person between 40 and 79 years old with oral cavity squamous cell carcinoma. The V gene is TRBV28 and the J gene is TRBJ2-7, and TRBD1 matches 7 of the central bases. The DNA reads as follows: TGTGCCAGCAGGTCGGGACAGTCGACCTACGAGCAGTACTTC. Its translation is CASRSGQSTYEQYF.